The following is a TCR beta chain sequence with its context. Its antigen is currently unknown. These data belong to a study of blood T cells in healthy people across ages. This CDR3 is built from 15 residues. Per the germline V gene, CDR1 is SEHNR and CDR2 is FQNEAQ (reference sequence). The V and J ends lost 2 bases and 4 bases respectively, with 12 bases between them. Findings and caveats of the study: Per million T cells, TCR beta diversity dropped about linearly as age rose.

The authors ran a second PCR of roughly 6 to 12 cycles using a sample-barcoded 5' primer and a J-beta primer mix. Per sample, CDR3-containing paired-end reads numbered at least 2.5 million. TCRdb re-analysed the 5' RACE reads in MiXCR, keeping a single row per CDR3 protein. The top ten hold under 4% of the sample, which has fewer than 800,000 distinct CDR3 sequences, under 25% seen once. The receptor was isolated from an older man in good health. The rearrangement joins TRBV7-9 to TRBJ1-5, with D possibly matching TRBD1 (5 bases). Sequenced input: blood. This CDR3 reads CASSLSQGGNQPQHF. The DNA of the CDR3 is TGTGCCAGCAGCTTAAGCCAGGGAGGGAATCAGCCCCAGCATTTT.